The 23 T cell receptor beta chains given below trace back to one sample, sequenced in a study of T cell responses to AZD1222 COVID-19 vaccine. Sequencing was performed with immunoSEQ multiplex PCR; in TCRdb, only in-frame clones are kept and a portion is missing. This sample yields approximately 24,000 clones, of which just over 85% are seen a single time; approximately 2.6% belongs to the top ten. This specimen consisted of peripheral blood, obtained 28 days after the second AZD1222 dose. These receptors were obtained from an adult who received the AZD1222 COVID-19 vaccine.

In DNA, the CDR3 is TGTGCCAGCAGTGACTCGTTACTAGCGGGGATCGGGTACAATGAGCAGTTCTTC. It is translated as CASSDSLLAGIGYNEQFF. The rearrangement uses TRBV6-4 and TRBJ2-1, with 10 bases lining up with TRBD2. Losses at the gene ends were 0 bases for V and 4 bases for J; bases not matched to a gene: 9. The CDR3 has 18 residues. The germline gives CDR1 MRHNA, CDR2 SNTAGT.

V is TRBV6-2 or TRBV6-3 and J is TRBJ2-7; 7 bases line up with TRBD1. This CDR3 contains 16 residues. Germline CDR1 is MNHEY and CDR2 is SVGEGT. The ends lost 6 bases at V and 2 bases at J; junction bases unmatched: 13. In nucleotides, the CDR3 is TGTGCCAGCAGCCCCCTCGGTAGGGGGCCTCCCTACGAGCAGTACTTC. Translating it yields CASSPLGRGPPYEQYF.

V usage is TRBV28 and J usage is TRBJ1-1; no clear D. The CDR3 loop spans 14 amino acids. Per germline, CDR1 MDHEN and CDR2 SYDVKM. Trimming pared 1 base from V and 1 base from J, leaving 7 bases between. CDR3 protein: CASSLYSENTEAFF. The CDR3 coding sequence is TGTGCCAGCAGTTTATACAGTGAGAACACTGAAGCTTTCTTT.

This chain joins TRBV7-2 and TRBJ2-3; tentative D call: TRBD2 (5 bases). Germline values: CDR1 SGHTA, CDR2 FQGNSA. V lost 5 bases and J 0 bases, leaving 9 bases between the germline ends. The CDR3 is 14 amino acids. CDR3 sequence reads: CASSPGSSTDTQYF. CDR3 nucleotide sequence: TGTGCCAGCAGCCCGGGGTCTAGCACAGATACGCAGTATTTT.

V usage is TRBV19 and J usage is TRBJ2-7; 10 bases are a match to TRBD2. The CDR3 is 13 residues long. Per the germline V gene, CDR1 is LNHDA and CDR2 is SQIVND (reference sequence). J gave up 3 bases and V 4 bases, and 0 bases lay outside the gene matches. CDR3 loop: CASSTSGGYEQYF. DNA of the CDR3: TGTGCCAGTAGTACTAGCGGGGGCTACGAGCAGTACTTC.

CDR3 bases: TGTGCCAGCAGGAAAGGAGCGGGAGAGCAGTACTTC. Its translation is CASRKGAGEQYF. The genes are TRBV5-6 and TRBJ2-7; 7 positions agree with TRBD2. CDR3 length: 12 amino acids. Per the germline V gene, CDR1 is SGHDT and CDR2 is YYEEEE. V was clipped by 5 bases and J by 7 bases; unmatched bases: 6.

The V call is TRBV2, the J call TRBJ2-7, with D uncertain. The CDR3 has 15 residues. V dropped 0 bases and J dropped 0 bases, with 9 bases sitting between them. CDR1 and CDR2 from the germline V gene are SNHLY and FYNNEI. The CDR3 coding sequence is TGTGCCAGCAGTGAAGCGCTTAGGGTCTCCTACGAGCAGTACTTC. This gives the protein CASSEALRVSYEQYF.

J is TRBJ2-7 and V is TRBV5-1; 9 positions match TRBD1. Germline V gene lookup returns CDR1 SGHRS and CDR2 YFSETQ. The CDR3 spans 13 residues. V was pared by 5 bases and J by 4 bases, with 4 bases of the junction left unmatched. The CDR3 DNA is TGCGCCAGCAGTAAAGACAGGGGGTACGAGCAGTACTTC. Translation: CASSKDRGYEQYF. Full variable domain (missing parts from reference TRBV5-1 and TRBJ2-7): KAGVTQTPRYLIKTRGQQVTLSCSPISGHRSVSWYQQTPGQGLQFLFEYFSETQRNKGNFPGRFSGRQFSNSRSEMNVSTLELGDSALYLCASSKDRGYEQYFGPGTRLTVT.

The chain uses TRBV29-1 and TRBJ2-3; TRBD1 matches 7 bases. The CDR3 runs 13 residues. V was clipped by 6 bases and J by 4 bases; unmatched bases: 7. Germline values: CDR1 SQVTM, CDR2 ANQGSEA. The CDR3 DNA reads as TGCAGCGTCCCATACAGGGGAGCAGATACGCAGTATTTT. Translation gives CSVPYRGADTQYF.

This clone is a singleton in its sample. This rearrangement joins TRBV27 to TRBJ1-3, with no clear D. This CDR3 spans 14 amino acids. V lost 0 bases and J lost 4, with 7 bases in between. Germline V gene lookup returns CDR1 MNHEY and CDR2 SMNVEV (reference sequence). Here the CDR3 DNA reads TGTGCCAGCAGTTTATCGGGTAGGGGAAACACCATATATTTT. This gives the protein CASSLSGRGNTIYF.

The gene calls are TRBV5-1 and TRBJ2-7, with no clear D. This CDR3 has 16 residues. CDR1 and CDR2 from the germline V gene are SGHRS and YFSETQ. The germline V and J ends were trimmed by 0 bases and 2 bases, with 15 bases remaining between them. CDR3 coding DNA: TGCGCCAGCAGCTTGGCCAAGGACCCTCGAACCTACGAGCAGTACTTC. Its translation: CASSLAKDPRTYEQYF.

This chain uses TRBV2 with TRBJ1-5; D ambiguous. The ends were cut back, 2 bases at V and 4 bases at J, with 9 bases in the middle. This CDR3 is built from 14 residues. CDR1 and CDR2 (germline): SNHLY, FYNNEI. The CDR3 DNA reads TGTGCCAGCAGTGAACTGGGAGGAAATCAGCCCCAGCATTTT. Its translation: CASSELGGNQPQHF.

The chain joins TRBV14 to TRBJ1-2, with D hard to call. CDR1 is SGHDN and CDR2 is FVKESK in the germline V gene. This CDR3 has 12 amino acids. V was shortened by 5 bases and J by 8 bases, with 12 bases between the two germline ends. The CDR3 sequence is CASSGPGWGYTF. The CDR3 DNA sequence: TGTGCCAGCAGCGGTCCAGGCTGGGGCTACACCTTC.

This clone has more than one count but fewer than ten. The genes are TRBV2 and TRBJ1-2; D is unresolved. Germline V lookup: CDR1 SNHLY, CDR2 FYNNEI. The length of the CDR3 is 13 residues. V dropped 2 bases and J dropped 8 bases, with 12 bases sitting between them. CDR3 amino acids: CASSEPTALGYTF. The CDR3, as DNA: TGTGCCAGCAGTGAACCGACGGCGCTCGGCTACACCTTC.

V gene TRBV5-1 combines with J gene TRBJ2-1; tentative D call: TRBD2 (5 bases). There are 16 residues in the CDR3. The germline V gene has CDR1 SGHRS and CDR2 YFSETQ. V lost 3 bases to trimming and J lost 0 bases, with 13 bases between them. DNA for the CDR3: TGCGCCAGCAGCTCCGGACTGGCTAGCTCCTACAATGAGCAGTTCTTC. This sequence encodes CASSSGLASSYNEQFF.

The rearrangement joins TRBV6-5 to TRBJ2-3, with TRBD2 as a possible D gene (6 bases). The CDR3 runs 15 residues. Deletions cut 8 bases from V and 2 bases from J, with 17 bases between. Germline V gene data show CDR1 as MNHEY and CDR2 as SVGAGI. This chain's CDR3 is CASLKDYPYTDTQYF. CDR3 nucleotides: TGTGCCAGCCTGAAGGACTACCCTTACACAGATACGCAGTATTTT.

V gene TRBV6-2 or TRBV6-3 combines with J gene TRBJ1-5, with D perhaps matching TRBD1 (6 bases). The CDR3 has 15 residues. Per the germline V gene, CDR1 is MNHEY and CDR2 is SVGEGT. Trimming stripped 2 bases from V and 0 bases from J, with 8 bases between. The CDR3 is CASSYPQGSNQPQHF. The CDR3 nucleotides read TGTGCCAGCAGTTACCCACAGGGTAGCAATCAGCCCCAGCATTTT.

The rearrangement links TRBV6-5 to TRBJ2-2; 13 nucleotides align to TRBD2. Trimming took 6 bases from V and 4 from J; bases not matched to a gene: 2. Germline V gene data show CDR1 as MNHEY and CDR2 as SVGAGI. This CDR3 region has 15 residues. In DNA form, the CDR3 reads TGTGCCAGCAGACGACTAGCGGGGGGCACCGGGGAGCTGTTTTTT. It encodes CASRRLAGGTGELFF.

This chain uses TRBV7-2 with TRBJ1-5; D might be TRBD1 (6 bases). CDR3 length: 14 residues. V was pared by 4 bases and J by 9 bases, with 16 bases between. CDR1 is SGHTA, CDR2 FQGNSA, per germline. The CDR3 here is CASSSRGEVAPQHF. The CDR3, as DNA: TGTGCCAGCAGCTCTAGGGGGGAGGTAGCGCCCCAGCATTTT.

This chain's CDR3 is CASSITRAETQYF. The CDR3 coding sequence is TGTGCCAGTAGTATAACTCGGGCGGAGACCCAGTACTTC. V is TRBV19 and J is TRBJ2-5, with D unclear. CDR3 length equals 13 residues. CDR1 is LNHDA, CDR2 SQIVND, per germline (reference sequence). With 2 bases removed from V and 5 bases from J, the gap between germline ends came to 9 bases.

This chain links TRBV5-1 with TRBJ2-3; no firm D call. Germline loops: CDR1 SGHRS, CDR2 YFSETQ. The CDR3 totals 15 residues. V lost 4 bases and J 2 bases, leaving 14 bases between the germline ends. The CDR3 loop reads CASSPAPLDTDTQYF. Here the CDR3 DNA reads TGCGCCAGCAGCCCGGCCCCACTTGACACAGATACGCAGTATTTT.

The gene calls are TRBV9 and TRBJ2-5; D is uncertain. The length of the CDR3 is 14 residues. The germline V and J ends were trimmed by 3 bases and 2 bases, with 11 bases remaining between them. Germline CDR1 SGDLS, CDR2 YYNGEE. For the CDR3, the DNA is TGTGCCAGCAGCGCAGGAGTTCAACAAGAGACCCAGTACTTC. Its translation: CASSAGVQQETQYF.

The rearrangement joins TRBV6-1 to TRBJ2-5; D is unclear. V was pared by 2 bases and J by 5 bases, with 15 bases between. This CDR3 contains 15 residues. The germline CDR1 and CDR2 sequences are MNHNS and SASEGT. The CDR3 nucleotides are TGTGCCAGCAGTGAACTATCGGGCCCTTCGGAGACCCAGTACTTC. Protein: CASSELSGPSETQYF.